The 27 T cell receptor beta chains below all came from one sample that was sequenced in a study of cytomegalovirus exposure and HLA in healthy donors. Researchers ran the PCR with 60 Vbeta and 13 Jbeta primers. Assay used: immunoSEQ multiplex PCR; TCRdb lists only in-frame clones, some missing. The sample lists about 98,000 clones, more than 60% occurring once. What was sequenced was PBMCs. The receptor set was obtained from a human donor in good health.

The chain carries TRBV5-1 and TRBJ1-1; D may be TRBD1 (6 bases). The germline V gene encodes CDR1 SGHRS and CDR2 YFSETQ. This CDR3 is built from 15 residues. V was trimmed by 6 bases and J by 1 base, leaving 16 bases between them. The CDR3 sequence: CASKKGGESNTEAFF. The CDR3 DNA follows: TGCGCCAGCAAAAAGGGGGGGGAATCGAACACTGAAGCTTTCTTT.

The chain carries TRBV25-1 and TRBJ1-2; 9 bases fit TRBD1. V dropped 2 bases and J dropped 6; count of bases not matched to a gene: 4. The CDR3 contains 14 residues. The germline V gene has CDR1 MGHDK and CDR2 SYGVNS. The CDR3 nucleotides are TGTGCCAGCAGTGAACGGGACAGGGTCAATGGCTACACCTTC. Its translation: CASSERDRVNGYTF.

J is TRBJ2-5 and V is TRBV7-8; a weak D match, TRBD1 (5 bases). CDR1 is SGHVS and CDR2 is FQNEAQ in the germline V gene. V lost 4 bases to trimming and J lost 0 bases, with 12 bases between them. CDR3 size: 15 residues. This chain's CDR3 is CASSSLQDYQETQYF. Written as DNA, the CDR3 is TGTGCCAGCAGCTCACTACAGGATTACCAAGAGACCCAGTACTTC.

This clone was seen a few times. The chain employs TRBV10-2 and TRBJ2-3; TRBD2 agrees at 9 bases. CDR3 length: 17 residues. V lost 4 bases, J lost 3 bases, and 11 bases stayed unmatched. The germline V gene has CDR1 WSHSY and CDR2 SAAADI. The DNA of the CDR3 is TGCGCCAGCAGTGGGGGCGGGCTAGCGGGGAGGACAGATACGCAGTATTTT. This encodes CASSGGGLAGRTDTQYF.

The V and J genes are TRBV5-4 and TRBJ1-2; 9 nucleotides agree with TRBD1. Germline V gene sequence: CDR1 SGHNT, CDR2 YYREEE (reference sequence). V shed 1 base, J shed 6 bases, and the junction held 4 bases outside the gene matches. This CDR3 region has 14 residues. This chain's CDR3 is CASSLLRTGDGYTF. The CDR3 DNA is TGTGCCAGCAGCTTGCTCCGGACAGGGGATGGCTACACCTTC.

This clone was seen only a few times. The gene calls are TRBV25-1 and TRBJ1-1; a weak D match, TRBD1 (6 bases). CDR3 size: 13 residues. Germline-derived CDR1 and CDR2 are MGHDK and SYGVNS. V was shortened by 7 bases and J by 4 bases, with 13 bases between the two germline ends. The DNA of the CDR3 is TGTGCCAGCATTGGGCAGGGGTTCACTGAAGCTTTCTTT. Translating it yields CASIGQGFTEAFF.

The chain couples TRBV6-5 to TRBJ1-5; 7 positions match TRBD1. The V and J ends lost 8 bases and 5 bases, in that order; junction bases with no gene match: 6. Germline CDR1 and CDR2: MNHEY and SVGAGI. The CDR3 runs 13 residues. In nucleotides, the CDR3 is TGTGCCAGCGACAGGGAACGAGATCAGCCCCAGCATTTT. Its protein product is CASDRERDQPQHF.

The chain carries TRBV7-6 and TRBJ2-5; 8 bases fit TRBD1. CDR3 length: 14 amino acids. Germline CDR1 reads SGHVS; CDR2 reads FNYEAQ. V lost 8 bases to trimming and J lost 3 bases; unmatched junction nucleotides: 8. CDR3 protein: CASVFGTGEETQYF. In nucleotides, the CDR3 is TGTGCCAGCGTTTTCGGGACAGGAGAAGAGACCCAGTACTTC.

This chain joins TRBV6-4 and TRBJ1-1; D not resolved. The V end was cut by 3 bases, the J end by 1 base, with 6 bases between. Germline V gene lookup returns CDR1 MRHNA and CDR2 SNTAGT. The CDR3 extends over 13 amino acids. CDR3 residues: CASSENSNTEAFF. As DNA, the CDR3 is TGTGCCAGCAGTGAAAACTCGAACACTGAAGCTTTCTTT.

The chain employs TRBV7-6 and TRBJ2-5; 9 nucleotides align to TRBD1. The closer fit of TRBJ2-7 to the DNA end suggests the J call may be wrong. Germline V gene lookup returns CDR1 SGHVS and CDR2 FNYEAQ. There are 15 residues in the CDR3. CDR3 protein: CASSYGQGSSYEQYF. In DNA form, the CDR3 reads TGTGCCAGCAGCTATGGACAGGGGAGCTCCTACGAGCAGTACTTC.

The chain has TRBV7-9 and TRBJ1-5; no firm D call. This CDR3 has 13 residues. V lost 4 bases and J 9 bases, leaving 13 bases between the germline ends. CDR1 SEHNR and CDR2 FQNEAQ come from the germline V gene (reference sequence). CDR3 coding DNA: TGTGCCAGCAGCTCACCAGACGCGGGGCCCCAGCATTTT. It yields the protein CASSSPDAGPQHF.

CDR3 sequence reads: CASSALQGATHTGELFF. The CDR3 nucleotides read TGTGCCAGCAGCGCCCTACAGGGGGCAACGCACACCGGGGAGCTGTTTTTT. The chain is built from TRBV9 and TRBJ2-2, with TRBD1 matching over 9 bases. V dropped 3 bases and J dropped 3; count of bases not matched to a gene: 9. CDR3 size: 17 residues. Germline-derived CDR1 and CDR2 are SGDLS and YYNGEE.

The chain uses TRBV6-1 and TRBJ1-2; D remains ambiguous. The germline CDR1 and CDR2 sequences are MNHNS and SASEGT. Trimming removed 7 bases from V and 7 bases from J, with 10 bases in between. CDR3 length: 11 residues. CDR3 in amino acids: CASTVGCGYTF. The CDR3, as DNA: TGTGCCAGCACGGTGGGCTGTGGCTACACCTTC.

The chain combines TRBV27 with TRBJ2-7; D gene uncertain. V shed 9 bases and J shed 0 bases, with 12 bases lying between them. Germline CDR1 and CDR2: MNHEY and SMNVEV (reference sequence). The CDR3 sequence is 13 residues long. The DNA for the CDR3 is TGTGCCAGGGGCCCTGGCCACTCCTACGAGCAGTACTTC. Encoded protein: CARGPGHSYEQYF.

This clone was seen more than once but under ten times. This sequence joins TRBV30 and TRBJ1-1; D is undetermined. CDR3 length equals 12 residues. V shed 3 bases and J shed 3 bases, with 8 bases lying between them. Looked up from germline, CDR1 is GTSNPN and CDR2 is SVGIG (reference sequence). CDR3 sequence: CAWRSVDTEAFF. CDR3 nucleotides: TGTGCCTGGAGGTCTGTCGACACTGAAGCTTTCTTT.

The V call is TRBV5-1, the J call TRBJ2-5; D is perhaps TRBD2 (6 bases). The V and J ends lost 2 bases and 1 base respectively, with 9 bases between them. The CDR3 runs to 14 residues. CDR1 and CDR2 (germline): SGHRS, YFSETQ. CDR3 sequence reads: CASSLSGGQETQYF. The CDR3 DNA reads as TGCGCCAGCAGCTTATCCGGGGGCCAAGAGACCCAGTACTTC.

In its sample, this clone was seen a few times. V is TRBV4-3 and J is TRBJ2-1; D might be TRBD1 (6 bases). This CDR3 contains 15 residues. Trimming left V 4 bases short and J 6 bases short, with 16 bases between. Germline values: CDR1 LGHNA, CDR2 YSLEER. CDR3 DNA sequence: TGCGCCAGCAGCCCCTTTCAGGGGAACCCCAATGAGCAGTTCTTC. Its translation: CASSPFQGNPNEQFF.

J is TRBJ2-7 and V is TRBV6-6; a weak D match, TRBD1 (5 bases). V was shortened by 0 bases and J by 4 bases, with 13 bases between the two germline ends. The germline gives CDR1 MNHNY, CDR2 SVGAGI (reference sequence). This CDR3 is built from 15 residues. CDR3 DNA: TGTGCCAGCAGTTACTCCTCCGGGCAGGGATACGAGCAGTACTTC. Translation gives CASSYSSGQGYEQYF.

The chain combines TRBV25-1 with TRBJ2-7; 10 positions agree with TRBD1. The CDR3 is 15 residues long. CDR1 and CDR2 (germline): MGHDK, SYGVNS. Trimming cost V 2 bases and J 1 base; bases outside gene matches: 2. The CDR3: CASSEPGQGSYEQYF. DNA of the CDR3: TGTGCCAGCAGTGAACCGGGACAGGGGTCCTACGAGCAGTACTTC.

This clone was observed many times. The gene calls are TRBV4-1 and TRBJ2-5; D gene unclear. The CDR3 consists of 13 residues. Germline CDR1 MGHRA, CDR2 YSYEKL. V was cut by 1 base and J by 5 bases, with 8 bases left in between. The CDR3 protein is CASSQVPRETQYF. CDR3 sequence (DNA): TGCGCCAGCAGCCAAGTTCCCAGGGAGACCCAGTACTTC.

The genes are TRBV7-6 and TRBJ2-7, with TRBD1 matching over 7 bases. This CDR3 comprises 16 residues. Per the germline V gene, CDR1 is SGHVS and CDR2 is FNYEAQ. With V trimmed by 1 base and J by 4 bases, 10 bases remained unmatched. In DNA, the CDR3 is TGTGCCAGCAGCTTAGAAGCCAGGGGGTTAGGATACGAGCAGTACTTC. It is translated as CASSLEARGLGYEQYF.

This clone was observed a single time. The genes are TRBV5-1 and TRBJ1-5; D is uncertain. Trimming removed 0 bases at V and 5 bases at J, with 6 bases between. Germline CDR1 SGHRS, CDR2 YFSETQ. The CDR3 length is 13 residues. The CDR3 DNA is TGCGCCAGCAGCTTGGGACGGGATCAGCCCCAGCATTTT. Translating it yields CASSLGRDQPQHF.

The gene calls are TRBV30 and TRBJ2-7; 7 nucleotides align to TRBD2. Germline assignment: CDR1 GTSNPN and CDR2 SVGIG (reference sequence). CDR3 size: 14 residues. With V trimmed by 7 bases and J by 0 bases, 9 bases remained unmatched. CDR3 nucleotides: TGTGCCTATAATGGGGTAGCGGGCTCCTACGAGCAGTACTTC. Encoded protein: CAYNGVAGSYEQYF.

This chain links TRBV12-5 with TRBJ2-7; TRBD1 matches at 8 bases. Germline V gene data show CDR1 as LGHNT and CDR2 as FRNRAP. There are 13 residues in the CDR3. Trimming removed 6 bases from V and 2 bases from J; junction bases left unmatched: 3. DNA for the CDR3: TGTGCTAGTGGATTGACAGGGGCCTACGAGCAGTACTTC. The encoded protein is CASGLTGAYEQYF.

This chain joins TRBV13 and TRBJ1-1; tentatively, D is TRBD1 (5 bases). Between the trimmed V and J ends, which lost 4 bases and 4 bases, there was a span of 22 bases. There are 17 residues in the CDR3. CDR1 and CDR2 (germline): PRHDT, FYEKMQ (reference sequence). CDR3 nucleotides: TGTGCCAGCAGCTCATTCTACCGCTCGGACACAGGCACTGAAGCTTTCTTT. Its translation: CASSSFYRSDTGTEAFF. Using reference TRBV13 and TRBJ1-1 for the parts outside the CDR3, the full variable domain is AAGVIQSPRHLIKEKRETATLKCYPIPRHDTVYWYQQGPGQDPQFLISFYEKMQSDKGSIPDRFSAQQFSDYHSELNMSSLELGDSALYFCASSSFYRSDTGTEAFFGQGTRLTVV.

The chain employs TRBV9 and TRBJ1-4; D is undetermined. This CDR3 spans 15 amino acids. V was trimmed by 0 bases and J by 8 bases, leaving 14 bases between them. Germline V lookup: CDR1 SGDLS, CDR2 YYNGEE. This CDR3 is CASSVAASMWEKLFF. The CDR3 DNA reads as TGTGCCAGCAGCGTAGCTGCGAGTATGTGGGAAAAACTGTTTTTT.

Only a few counts were recorded for this clone. The J gene is TRBJ2-2, the V gene TRBV5-1; possibly TRBD2 for D (5 bases). The CDR3 extends over 13 amino acids. Per germline, CDR1 SGHRS and CDR2 YFSETQ. V was clipped by 5 bases and J by 4 bases, with 9 bases between them. The CDR3 region is CASRPGVTGELFF. DNA of the CDR3: TGCGCCAGCAGGCCCGGGGTCACCGGGGAGCTGTTTTTT.